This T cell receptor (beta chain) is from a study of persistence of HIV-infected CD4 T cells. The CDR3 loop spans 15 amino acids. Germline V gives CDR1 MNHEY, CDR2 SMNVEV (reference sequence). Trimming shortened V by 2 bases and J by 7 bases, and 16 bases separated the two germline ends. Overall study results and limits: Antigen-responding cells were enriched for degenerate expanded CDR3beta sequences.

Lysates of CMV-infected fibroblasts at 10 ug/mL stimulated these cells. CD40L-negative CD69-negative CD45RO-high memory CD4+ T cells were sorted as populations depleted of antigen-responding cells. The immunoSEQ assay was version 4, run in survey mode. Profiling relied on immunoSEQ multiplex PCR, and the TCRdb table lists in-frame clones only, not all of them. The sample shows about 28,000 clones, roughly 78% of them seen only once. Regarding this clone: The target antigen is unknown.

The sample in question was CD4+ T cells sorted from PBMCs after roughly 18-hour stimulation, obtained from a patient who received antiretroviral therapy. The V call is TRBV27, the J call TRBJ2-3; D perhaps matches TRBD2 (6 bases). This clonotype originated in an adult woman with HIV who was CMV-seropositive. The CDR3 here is CASSLKGGASYTQYF. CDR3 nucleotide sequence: TGTGCCAGCAGTTTAAAGGGCGGGGCCTCTTATACGCAGTATTTT.